This T cell receptor beta chain was sequenced during a study of blood T cell repertoires in COVID-19. Across the study: The origin of the acute and convalescent COVID-19 samples was the United States, Italy and Spain. Sources were T cells, B-cell-depleted T cells, or PBMCs; the material itself was cDNA or gDNA.

Some clones are missing from TCRdb's copy, which holds only in-frame ones; the method was immunoSEQ multiplex PCR. The sample shows approximately 170,000 clones, approximately 95% of them seen only once. The receptor comes from a woman aged 55-75 years with COVID-19, enrolled during active disease. The sequenced sample was peripheral blood.

CDR3 sequence (DNA): TGTGCCAGTAGTACGGAATCGGACAGGGCCCTTGTCTCTGGAAACACCATATATTTT. The encoded protein is CASSTESDRALVSGNTIYF. The rearrangement joins TRBV19 to TRBJ1-3, with TRBD1 identical over 8 bases. V lost 4 bases to trimming and J lost 0 bases; unmatched junction nucleotides: 14. The germline gives CDR1 LNHDA, CDR2 SQIVND (reference sequence). The CDR3 is 19 residues long. The whole variable domain, filled in from reference TRBV19 and TRBJ1-3, reads DGGITQSPKYLFRKEGQNVTLSCEQNLNHDAMYWYRQDPGQGLRLIYYSQIVNDFQKGDIAEGYSVSREKKESFPLTVTSAQKNPTAFYLCASSTESDRALVSGNTIYFGEGSWLTVV.